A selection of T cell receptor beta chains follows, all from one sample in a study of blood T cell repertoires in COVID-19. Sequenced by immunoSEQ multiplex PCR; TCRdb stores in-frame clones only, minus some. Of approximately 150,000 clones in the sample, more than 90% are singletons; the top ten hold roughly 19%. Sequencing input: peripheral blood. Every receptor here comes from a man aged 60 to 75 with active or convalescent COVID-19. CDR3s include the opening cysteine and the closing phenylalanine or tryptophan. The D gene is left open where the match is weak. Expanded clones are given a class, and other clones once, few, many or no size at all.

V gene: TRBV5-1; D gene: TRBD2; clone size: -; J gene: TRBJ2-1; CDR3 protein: CASSRGGPNNEQFF; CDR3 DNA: TGCGCCAGCAGCCGGGGGGGGCCGAACAATGAGCAGTTCTTC
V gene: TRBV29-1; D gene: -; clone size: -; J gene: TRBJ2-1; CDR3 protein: CSVERGYNEQFF; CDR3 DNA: TGCAGCGTTGAAAGGGGTTACAATGAGCAGTTCTTC
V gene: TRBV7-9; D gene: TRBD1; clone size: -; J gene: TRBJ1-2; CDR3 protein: CASSLGLLQGLHTF; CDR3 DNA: TGTGCCAGCAGCTTGGGATTGCTACAGGGGCTTCACACCTTC
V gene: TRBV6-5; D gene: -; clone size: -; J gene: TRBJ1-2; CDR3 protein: CASSYRGEGGYGYTF; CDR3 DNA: TGTGCCAGCAGTTACAGAGGGGAGGGAGGCTATGGCTACACCTTC
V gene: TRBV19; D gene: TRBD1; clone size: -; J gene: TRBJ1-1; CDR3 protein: CASSLRQGADTEAFF; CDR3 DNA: TGTGCCAGTAGTCTCCGACAGGGGGCCGACACTGAAGCTTTCTTT
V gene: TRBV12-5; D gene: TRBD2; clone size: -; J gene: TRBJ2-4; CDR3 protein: CASGLVLSRTSGRELDIQYF; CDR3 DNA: TGTGCTAGTGGTTTGGTCCTTTCCCGGACTAGCGGGAGGGAGCTCGACATTCAGTACTTC
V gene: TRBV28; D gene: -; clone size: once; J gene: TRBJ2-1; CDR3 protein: CASSSSGIGINEQFF; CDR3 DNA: TGTGCCAGCAGTTCCTCCGGGATAGGGATTAATGAGCAGTTCTTC
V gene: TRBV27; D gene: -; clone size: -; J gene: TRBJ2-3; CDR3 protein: CATRRPSTDTQYF; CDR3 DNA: TGTGCCACCCGGCGGCCAAGCACAGATACGCAGTATTTT
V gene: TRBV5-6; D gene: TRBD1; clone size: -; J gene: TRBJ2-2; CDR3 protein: CASSLSGTVRSGELFF; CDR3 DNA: TGTGCCAGCAGCTTGTCGGGGACAGTTCGTAGCGGGGAGCTGTTTTTT
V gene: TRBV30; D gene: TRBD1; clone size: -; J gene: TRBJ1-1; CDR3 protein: CASGQTNTEAFF; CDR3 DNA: TGTGCTTCGGGACAGACGAACACTGAAGCTTTCTTT
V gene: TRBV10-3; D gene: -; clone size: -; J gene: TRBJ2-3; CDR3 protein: CAISDRVGLVSISTDTQYF; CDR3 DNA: TGTGCCATCAGTGACAGGGTTGGTTTGGTTAGTATCAGCACAGATACGCAGTATTTT
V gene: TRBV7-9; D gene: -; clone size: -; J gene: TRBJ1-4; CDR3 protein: CASSLSATNEKLFF; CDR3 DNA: TGTGCCAGCAGCTTGAGTGCAACTAATGAAAAACTGTTTTTT
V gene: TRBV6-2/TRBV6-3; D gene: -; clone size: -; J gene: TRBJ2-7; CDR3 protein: CASSYEGISYEQYF; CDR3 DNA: TGTGCCAGCAGTTACGAGGGAATCTCCTACGAGCAGTACTTC
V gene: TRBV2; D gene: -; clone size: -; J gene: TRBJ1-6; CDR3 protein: CASSWRYSSPLHF; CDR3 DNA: TGTGCCAGCAGTTGGAGGTACAGTTCACCCCTCCACTTT
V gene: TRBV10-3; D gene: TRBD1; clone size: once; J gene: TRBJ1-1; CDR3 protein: CAIRDRVAKDGGSAFF; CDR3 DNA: TGTGCCATCAGGGACAGGGTCGCCAAGGACGGGGGGTCAGCTTTCTTT
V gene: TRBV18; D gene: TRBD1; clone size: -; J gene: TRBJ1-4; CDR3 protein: CASSPPGQATNEKLFF; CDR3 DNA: TGTGCCAGCTCACCACCGGGACAGGCAACTAATGAAAAACTGTTTTTT
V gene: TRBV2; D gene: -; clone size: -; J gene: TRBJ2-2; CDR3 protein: CASGGALPTGELFF; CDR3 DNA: TGTGCCAGCGGGGGGGCGCTTCCAACCGGGGAGCTGTTTTTT
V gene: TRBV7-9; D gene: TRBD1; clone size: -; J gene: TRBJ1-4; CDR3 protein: CASSLGDRGRTNEKLFF; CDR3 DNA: TGTGCCAGCAGCTTAGGGGACAGGGGTCGAACTAATGAAAAACTGTTTTTT